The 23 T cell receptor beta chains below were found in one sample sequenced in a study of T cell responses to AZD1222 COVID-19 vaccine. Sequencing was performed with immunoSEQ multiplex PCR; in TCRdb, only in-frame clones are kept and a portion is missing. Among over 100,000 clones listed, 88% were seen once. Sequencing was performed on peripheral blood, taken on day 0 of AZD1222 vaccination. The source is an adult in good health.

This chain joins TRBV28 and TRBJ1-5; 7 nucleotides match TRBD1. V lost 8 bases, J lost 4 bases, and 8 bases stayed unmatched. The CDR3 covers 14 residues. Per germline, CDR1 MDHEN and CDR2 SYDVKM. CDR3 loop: CASSNLRGNQPQHF. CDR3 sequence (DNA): TGTGCCAGCTCCAACCTCAGGGGGAATCAGCCCCAGCATTTT.

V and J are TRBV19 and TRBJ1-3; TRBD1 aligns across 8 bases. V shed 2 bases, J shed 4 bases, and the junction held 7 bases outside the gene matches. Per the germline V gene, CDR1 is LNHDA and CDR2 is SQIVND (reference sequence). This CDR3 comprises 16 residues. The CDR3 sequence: CASSIPGQGNGNTIYF. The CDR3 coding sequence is TGTGCCAGTAGTATACCCGGACAGGGCAACGGAAACACCATATATTTT.

The CDR3 sequence is CASSLTGTPYNEQFF. DNA of the CDR3: TGTGCCAGCAGTTTAACAGGGACCCCATACAATGAGCAGTTCTTC. The chain employs TRBV27 and TRBJ2-1; D may be TRBD1 (6 bases). Germline V gene sequence: CDR1 MNHEY, CDR2 SMNVEV (reference sequence). The CDR3 length is 15 residues. Trimming stripped 2 bases from V and 4 bases from J, with 12 bases between.

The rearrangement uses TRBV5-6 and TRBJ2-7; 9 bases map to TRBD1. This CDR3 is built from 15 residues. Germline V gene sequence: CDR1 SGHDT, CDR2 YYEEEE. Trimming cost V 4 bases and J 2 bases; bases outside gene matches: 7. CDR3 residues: CASSRIGQGTYEQYF. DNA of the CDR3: TGTGCCAGCAGCCGCATCGGACAGGGGACCTACGAGCAGTACTTC.

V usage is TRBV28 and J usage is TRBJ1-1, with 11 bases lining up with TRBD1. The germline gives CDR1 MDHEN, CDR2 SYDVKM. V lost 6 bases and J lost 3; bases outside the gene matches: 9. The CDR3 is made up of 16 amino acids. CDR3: CASSPGTGGRDTEAFF. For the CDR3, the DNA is TGTGCCAGCAGCCCCGGGACAGGGGGTAGGGACACTGAAGCTTTCTTT. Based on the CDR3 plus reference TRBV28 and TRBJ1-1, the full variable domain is DVKVTQSSRYLVKRTGEKVFLECVQDMDHENMFWYRQDPGLGLRLIYFSYDVKMKEKGDIPEGYSVSREKKERFSLILESASTNQTSMYLCASSPGTGGRDTEAFFGQGTRLTVV.

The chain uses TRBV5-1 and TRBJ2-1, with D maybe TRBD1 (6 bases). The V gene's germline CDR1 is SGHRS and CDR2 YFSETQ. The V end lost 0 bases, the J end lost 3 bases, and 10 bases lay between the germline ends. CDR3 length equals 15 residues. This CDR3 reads CASSLAVTGYNEQFF. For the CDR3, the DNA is TGCGCCAGCAGCTTGGCGGTGACAGGCTACAATGAGCAGTTCTTC. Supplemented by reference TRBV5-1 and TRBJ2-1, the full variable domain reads KAGVTQTPRYLIKTRGQQVTLSCSPISGHRSVSWYQQTPGQGLQFLFEYFSETQRNKGNFPGRFSGRQFSNSRSEMNVSTLELGDSALYLCASSLAVTGYNEQFFGPGTRLTVL.

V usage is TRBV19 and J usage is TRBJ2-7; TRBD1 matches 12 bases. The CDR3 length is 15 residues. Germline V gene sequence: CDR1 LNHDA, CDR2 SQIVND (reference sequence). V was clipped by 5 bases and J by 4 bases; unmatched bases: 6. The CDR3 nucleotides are TGTGCCAGTAGTCGGGGACAGGGGGCGGGGTACGAGCAGTACTTC. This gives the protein CASSRGQGAGYEQYF.

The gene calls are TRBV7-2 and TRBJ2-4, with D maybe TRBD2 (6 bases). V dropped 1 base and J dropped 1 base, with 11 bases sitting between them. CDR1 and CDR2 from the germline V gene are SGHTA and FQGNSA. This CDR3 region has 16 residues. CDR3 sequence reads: CASSLGSLAAKNIQYF. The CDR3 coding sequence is TGTGCCAGCAGCTTAGGTTCCCTAGCGGCCAAAAACATTCAGTACTTC. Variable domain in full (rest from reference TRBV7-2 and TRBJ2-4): GAGVSQSPSNKVTEKGKDVELRCDPISGHTALYWYRQSLGQGLEFLIYFQGNSAPDKSGLPSDRFSAERTGGSVSTLTIQRTQQEDSAVYLCASSLGSLAAKNIQYFGAGTRLSVL.

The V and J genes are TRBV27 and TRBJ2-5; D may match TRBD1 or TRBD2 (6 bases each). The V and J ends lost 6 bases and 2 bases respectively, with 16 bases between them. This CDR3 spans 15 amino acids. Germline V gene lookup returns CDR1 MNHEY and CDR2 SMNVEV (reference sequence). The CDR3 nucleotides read TGTGCCAGCAGCCCCCTCGGGGGACAACAAGAGACCCAGTACTTC. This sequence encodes CASSPLGGQQETQYF.

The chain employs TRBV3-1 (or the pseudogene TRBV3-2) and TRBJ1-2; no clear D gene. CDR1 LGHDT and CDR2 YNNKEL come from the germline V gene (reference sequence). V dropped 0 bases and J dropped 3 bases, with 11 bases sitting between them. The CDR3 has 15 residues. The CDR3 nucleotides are TGTGCCAGCAGCCAAGATGGAAGGCAGCACTATGGCTACACCTTC. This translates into CASSQDGRQHYGYTF.

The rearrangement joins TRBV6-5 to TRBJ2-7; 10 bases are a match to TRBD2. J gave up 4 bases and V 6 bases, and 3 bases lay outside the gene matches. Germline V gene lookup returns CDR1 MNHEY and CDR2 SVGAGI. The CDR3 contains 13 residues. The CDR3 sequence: CASSRLAGYEQYF. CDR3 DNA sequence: TGTGCCAGCAGCCGACTAGCGGGTTACGAGCAGTACTTC.

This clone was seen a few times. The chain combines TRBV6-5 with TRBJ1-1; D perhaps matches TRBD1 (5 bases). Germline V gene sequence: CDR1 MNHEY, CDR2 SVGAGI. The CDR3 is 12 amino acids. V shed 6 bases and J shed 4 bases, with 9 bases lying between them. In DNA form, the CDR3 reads TGTGCCAGCAGGGGGGATATCACTGAAGCTTTCTTT. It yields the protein CASRGDITEAFF.

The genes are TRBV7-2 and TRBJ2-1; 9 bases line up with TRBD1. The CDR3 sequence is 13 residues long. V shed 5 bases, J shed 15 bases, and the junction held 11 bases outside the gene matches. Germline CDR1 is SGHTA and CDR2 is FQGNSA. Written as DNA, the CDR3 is TGTGCCAGCAGCGTCAGCAAGGGGACAGGGATGTTCTTC. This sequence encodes CASSVSKGTGMFF.

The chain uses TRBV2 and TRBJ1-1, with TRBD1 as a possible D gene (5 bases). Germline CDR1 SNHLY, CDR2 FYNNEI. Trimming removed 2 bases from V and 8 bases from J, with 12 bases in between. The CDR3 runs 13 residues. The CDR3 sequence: CASSERFWDEAFF. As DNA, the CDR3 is TGTGCCAGCAGTGAAAGGTTCTGGGACGAAGCTTTCTTT.

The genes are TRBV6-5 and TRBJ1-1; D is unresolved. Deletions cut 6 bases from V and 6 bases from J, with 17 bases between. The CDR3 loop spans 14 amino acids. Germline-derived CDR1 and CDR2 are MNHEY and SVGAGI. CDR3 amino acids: CASSPQLLRAEAFF. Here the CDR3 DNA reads TGTGCCAGCAGCCCCCAGCTACTGCGTGCTGAAGCTTTCTTT.

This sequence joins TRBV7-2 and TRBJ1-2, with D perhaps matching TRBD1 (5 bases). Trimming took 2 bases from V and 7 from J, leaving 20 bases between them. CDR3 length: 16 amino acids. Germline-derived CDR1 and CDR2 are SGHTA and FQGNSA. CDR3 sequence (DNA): TGTGCCAGCAGCTTACGAAGGGGAGGGTTTTATGGTGGCTACACCTTC. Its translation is CASSLRRGGFYGGYTF. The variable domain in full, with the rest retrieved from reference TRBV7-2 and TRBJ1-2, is GAGVSQSPSNKVTEKGKDVELRCDPISGHTALYWYRQSLGQGLEFLIYFQGNSAPDKSGLPSDRFSAERTGGSVSTLTIQRTQQEDSAVYLCASSLRRGGFYGGYTFGSGTRLTVV.

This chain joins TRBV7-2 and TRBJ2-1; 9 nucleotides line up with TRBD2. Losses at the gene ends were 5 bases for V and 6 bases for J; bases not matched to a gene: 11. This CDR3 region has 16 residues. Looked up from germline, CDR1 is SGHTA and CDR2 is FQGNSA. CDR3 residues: CASSLSGSGSPNEQFF. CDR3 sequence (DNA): TGTGCCAGCAGCCTTAGCGGGAGTGGTTCGCCCAATGAGCAGTTCTTC.

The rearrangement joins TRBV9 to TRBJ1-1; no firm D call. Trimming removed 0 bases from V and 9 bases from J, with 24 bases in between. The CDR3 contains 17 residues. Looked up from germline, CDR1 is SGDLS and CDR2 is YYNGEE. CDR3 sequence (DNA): TGTGCCAGCAGCGTAGGGGAGGGTCTTTCAAGCCACCATAAAGCTTTCTTT. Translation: CASSVGEGLSSHHKAFF.

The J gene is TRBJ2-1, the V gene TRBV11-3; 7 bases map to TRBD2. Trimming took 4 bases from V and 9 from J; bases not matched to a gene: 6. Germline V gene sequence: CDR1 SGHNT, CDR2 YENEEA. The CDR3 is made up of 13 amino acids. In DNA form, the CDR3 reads TGTGCCAGCAGCTCCCGACTAGCTGGTGAGCAGTTCTTC. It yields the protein CASSSRLAGEQFF.

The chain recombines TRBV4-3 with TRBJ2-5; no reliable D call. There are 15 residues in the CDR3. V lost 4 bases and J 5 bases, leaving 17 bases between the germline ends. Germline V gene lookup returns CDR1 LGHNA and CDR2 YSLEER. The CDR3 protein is CASSPYLSEPETQYF. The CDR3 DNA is TGCGCCAGCAGCCCTTACCTATCTGAACCGGAGACCCAGTACTTC.

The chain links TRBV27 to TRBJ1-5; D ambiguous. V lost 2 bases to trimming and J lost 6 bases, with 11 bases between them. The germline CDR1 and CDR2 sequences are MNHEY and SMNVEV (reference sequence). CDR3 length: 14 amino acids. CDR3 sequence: CASSLARAGQPQHF. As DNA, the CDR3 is TGTGCCAGCAGTTTAGCTAGGGCTGGTCAGCCCCAGCATTTT.

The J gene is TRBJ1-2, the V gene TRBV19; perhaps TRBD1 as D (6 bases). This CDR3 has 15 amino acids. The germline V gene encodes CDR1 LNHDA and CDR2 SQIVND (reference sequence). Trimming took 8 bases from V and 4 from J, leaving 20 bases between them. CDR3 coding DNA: TGTGCCAGTCGACCAAAGGGGGGTTTAGGCTATGGCTACACCTTC. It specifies CASRPKGGLGYGYTF.

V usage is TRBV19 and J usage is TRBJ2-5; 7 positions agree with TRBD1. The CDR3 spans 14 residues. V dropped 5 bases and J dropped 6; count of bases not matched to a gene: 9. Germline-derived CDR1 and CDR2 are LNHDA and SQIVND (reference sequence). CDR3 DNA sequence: TGTGCCAGTAGTGGACTGCAGGGGGTAAAGACCCAGTACTTC. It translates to CASSGLQGVKTQYF.